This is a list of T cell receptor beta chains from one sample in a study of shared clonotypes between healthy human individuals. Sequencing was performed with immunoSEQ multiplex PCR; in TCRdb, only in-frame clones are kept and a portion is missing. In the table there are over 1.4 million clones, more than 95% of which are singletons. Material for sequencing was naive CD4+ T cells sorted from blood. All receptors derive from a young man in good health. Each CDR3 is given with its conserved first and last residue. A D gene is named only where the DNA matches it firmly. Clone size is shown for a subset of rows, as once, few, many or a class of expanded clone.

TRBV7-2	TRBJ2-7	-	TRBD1	TGTGCCAGCAGCCGGCCGGGACAGAGCTACGAGCAGTACTTC	CASSRPGQSYEQYF
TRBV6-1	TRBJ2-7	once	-	TGTGCCAGCAGTGAAGTTCAGAGCGTCGGCGAGCAGTACTTC	CASSEVQSVGEQYF
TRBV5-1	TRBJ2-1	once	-	TGCGCCAGCAGCTTGGAGGGGCGGGATGAGCAGTTCTTC	CASSLEGRDEQFF
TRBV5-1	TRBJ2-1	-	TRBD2	TGCGCCAGCGGATTCACATCGACTAGCACTGAGCAGTTCTTC	CASGFTSTSTEQFF
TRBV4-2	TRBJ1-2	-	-	TGTGCCAGCAGCTCGGGGGCAGGGGACCGGGTTTCGAATGGCTACACCTTC	CASSSGAGDRVSNGYTF
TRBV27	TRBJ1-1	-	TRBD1	TGTGCCAGCAGTAATCCTCGGGACAGGAGGAACACTGAAGCTTTCTTT	CASSNPRDRRNTEAFF
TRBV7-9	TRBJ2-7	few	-	TGTGCCAGCAGCTTAGAAGACGAGCAGTACTTC	CASSLEDEQYF
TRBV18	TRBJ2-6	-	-	TGTGCCAGCTCACGACTTACAGGGCCTGGGGCCAACGTCCTGACTTTC	CASSRLTGPGANVLTF
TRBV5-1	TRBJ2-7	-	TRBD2	TGCGCCAGCAGCTTGGCTACTAGCGGGAGGCCGAGCTCCTACGAGCAGTACTTC	CASSLATSGRPSSYEQYF
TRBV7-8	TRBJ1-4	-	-	TGTGCCAGCAGCTTACTGACAACCCAAGAGGGAAAACTGTTTTTT	CASSLLTTQEGKLFF
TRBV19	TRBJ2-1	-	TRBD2	TGTGCCAGTAGTACCTTGACTAGCGGGAGCCACAATGAGCAGTTCTTC	CASSTLTSGSHNEQFF
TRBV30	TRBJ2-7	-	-	TGTGCCTGGAGTGTACGCCTGGGGGTAGGAAACGAGCAGTACTTC	CAWSVRLGVGNEQYF
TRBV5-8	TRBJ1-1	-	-	TGTGCCAGCAGCTTGTATACAGGGCCCACTGAAGCTTTCTTT	CASSLYTGPTEAFF
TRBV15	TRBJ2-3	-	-	TGTGCCACCAGCAGTCAGGATACGCAGTATTTT	CATSSQDTQYF
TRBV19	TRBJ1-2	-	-	TGTGCCAGTAGTAGGACGGGACAAACTAACTATGGCTACACCTTC	CASSRTGQTNYGYTF
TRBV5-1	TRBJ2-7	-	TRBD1	TGCGCCAGCAGTTCACAGGGGGCCGGGTACGAGCAGTACTTC	CASSSQGAGYEQYF
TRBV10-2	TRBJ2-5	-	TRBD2	TGCGCCAGCAGGCCGGGGGGAGAGATTCAAGAGACCCAGTACTTC	CASRPGGEIQETQYF
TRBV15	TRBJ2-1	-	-	TGTGCCACCAGCAAGGGAAAATACAGGGACCAAGGCAATGAGCAGTTCTTC	CATSKGKYRDQGNEQFF
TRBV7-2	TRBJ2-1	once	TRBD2	TGTGCCAGCAGCTTAGACCTAGCGGCAAGTACAGACTCCTACAATGAGCAGTTCTTC	CASSLDLAASTDSYNEQFF
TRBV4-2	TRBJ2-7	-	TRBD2	TGTGCCAGCAGCCAAGAGAGCGGGAGTAGCTACGAGCAGTACTTC	CASSQESGSSYEQYF
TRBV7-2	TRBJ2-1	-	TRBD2	TGTGCCAGCAAACCGGGACTAGCGGGAGAACATGAGCAGTTCTTC	CASKPGLAGEHEQFF
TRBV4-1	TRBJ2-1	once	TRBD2	TGCGCCAGCAGCCATTCGGGACTAGCGGGAGAAAGATACAATGAGCAGTTCTTC	CASSHSGLAGERYNEQFF
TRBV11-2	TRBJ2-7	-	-	TGTGCCAGCAGCTTAGAAGGCCGACAACCCTATAACGCTCACTTC	CASSLEGRQPYNAHF
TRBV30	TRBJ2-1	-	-	TGTGCCTGGAGTGTAATGGTGGGGCAGTTCTTC	CAWSVMVGQFF
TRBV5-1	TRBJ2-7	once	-	TGCGCCAGCAGCCCGGGCCTGTCCTACGAGCAGTACTTC	CASSPGLSYEQYF
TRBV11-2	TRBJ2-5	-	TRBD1	TGTGCCAGCAGCCTTCGACAGGGAGTAGGGACCCAGTACTTC	CASSLRQGVGTQYF
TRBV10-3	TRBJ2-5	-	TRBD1	TGTGCCATCAGTGATGACAGGGGATTGGAGACCCAGTACTTC	CAISDDRGLETQYF
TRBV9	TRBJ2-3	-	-	TGTGCCAGCAGCGTAGAGTCCCTAGCCTGGGATACGCAGTATTTT	CASSVESLAWDTQYF
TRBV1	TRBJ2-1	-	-	TGCACCAGCAGCCCTGGGACTAGCGGGATGGCTAATGAGCAGTTCTTC	CTSSPGTSGMANEQFF
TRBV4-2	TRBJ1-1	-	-	TGTGCCAGCAGCCAAGAACCGGGAGGGGGTCATTGGTTTAGTGAAGCTTTCTTT	CASSQEPGGGHWFSEAFF
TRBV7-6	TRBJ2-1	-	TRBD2	TGTGCCAGCAGCTCGGGACTAGCGGGCCCTAGGGGCGATGAGCAGTTCTTC	CASSSGLAGPRGDEQFF
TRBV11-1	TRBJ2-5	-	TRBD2	TGTGCCAGCACCCCTATTAGAGCGGGAGAAACAGAGACCCAGTACTTC	CASTPIRAGETETQYF
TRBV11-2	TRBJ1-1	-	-	TGTGCCAGCAGCTTACAAGAAGGGTCCGGGGCTGAAGCTTTCTTT	CASSLQEGSGAEAFF
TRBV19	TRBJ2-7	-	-	TGTGCCAGTAGTGCGGCGTCCTACGAGCAGTACTTC	CASSAASYEQYF
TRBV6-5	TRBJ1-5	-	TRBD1	TGTGCCAGCAGTAACGGACAGGGGAGCAAGCCCCAGCATTTT	CASSNGQGSKPQHF
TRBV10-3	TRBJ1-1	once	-	TGTGCCATCAGCATCGGGGCGAACACTGAAGCTTTCTTT	CAISIGANTEAFF
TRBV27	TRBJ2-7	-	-	TGTGCCAGCAGTTTAAACAGGAACTACGAGCAGTACTTC	CASSLNRNYEQYF
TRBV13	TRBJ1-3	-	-	TGTGCCAGCAGCCAAAACCTGGGGGCGCTTACCATATATTTT	CASSQNLGALTIYF
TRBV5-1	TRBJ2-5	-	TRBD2	TGCGCCAGCAGCAGGACTAGCGGCCAAGAGACCCAGTACTTC	CASSRTSGQETQYF
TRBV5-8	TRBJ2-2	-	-	TGTGCCAGCAGCTTGGCCTCTAGCCTCCACGGGGAGCTGTTTTTT	CASSLASSLHGELFF
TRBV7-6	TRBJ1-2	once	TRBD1	TGTGCCAGCAGCTTATTCGGTCCCGGGACAGGTCAAAAAGGGGGCTACACCTTC	CASSLFGPGTGQKGGYTF
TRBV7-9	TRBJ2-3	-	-	TGTGCCAGCAGCCCGCTTGTGAGCACAGATACGCAGTATTTT	CASSPLVSTDTQYF
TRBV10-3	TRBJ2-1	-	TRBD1	TGTGCCACCGCACAGGGGAGCTCCTACAATGAGCAGTTCTTC	CATAQGSSYNEQFF
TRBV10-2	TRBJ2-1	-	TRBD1	TGCGCCAGCAGTGCGGGACAGTCCTACAATGAGCAGTTCTTC	CASSAGQSYNEQFF
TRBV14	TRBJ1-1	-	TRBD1	TGTGCCAGCAGCCAATTACGAACAGGGGGCAGGAACACTGAAGCTTTCTTT	CASSQLRTGGRNTEAFF
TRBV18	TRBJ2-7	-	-	TGTGCCAGCTCGGACGGATCGACGAACTCCTACGAGCAGTACTTC	CASSDGSTNSYEQYF
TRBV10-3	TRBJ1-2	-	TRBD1	TGTGCCATCAGTGAGCAGACAGGGGTCGTAGGCTATGGCTACACCTTC	CAISEQTGVVGYGYTF
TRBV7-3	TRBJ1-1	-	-	TGTGCCAGCAGCTCACCCGGTTCTGGACAAGGCGAAAGGGAGAGGACTGAAGCTTTCTTT	CASSSPGSGQGERERTEAFF
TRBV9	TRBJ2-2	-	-	TGTGCCAGCAGCGTAGTACAGGGTACTGGCGGGGAGCTGTTTTTT	CASSVVQGTGGELFF
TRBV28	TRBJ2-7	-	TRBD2	TGTGCCACAGTAGGCGGGGGACTTCTTTCCTACGAGCAGTACTTC	CATVGGGLLSYEQYF
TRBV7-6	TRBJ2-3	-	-	TGTGCCAGCAGCTTAGCGGAGGGACAGCACACAGATACGCAGTATTTT	CASSLAEGQHTDTQYF
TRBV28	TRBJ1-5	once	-	TGTGCCAGCAGTTCGGGAGGGGCGGGGTATCAGCCCCAGCATTTT	CASSSGGAGYQPQHF
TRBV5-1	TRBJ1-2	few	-	TGCGCCAGCAGCTTGGACAACTATGGCTACACCTTC	CASSLDNYGYTF
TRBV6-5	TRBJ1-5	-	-	TGTGCCAGCAGCCCTAGACAGGATAATCAGCCCCAGCATTTT	CASSPRQDNQPQHF
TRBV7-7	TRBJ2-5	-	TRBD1	TGTGCCAGCAGCCACAGGGGGCTAGAGACCCAGTACTTC	CASSHRGLETQYF
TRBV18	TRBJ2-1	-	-	TGTGCCAGCTCACCACTAGCGGCGAGCTCCTACAATGAGCAGTTCTTC	CASSPLAASSYNEQFF
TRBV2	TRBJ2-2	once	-	TGTGCCAGCAGGACTATTGAGGCCGGGGAGCTGTTTTTT	CASRTIEAGELFF
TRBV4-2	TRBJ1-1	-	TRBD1	TGTGCCAGCAGCCAACCCCAGGGGGACACTGAAGCTTTCTTT	CASSQPQGDTEAFF
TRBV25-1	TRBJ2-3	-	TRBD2	TGTGCCAGCAGAGCGGGAGCGACTACAGATACGCAGTATTTT	CASRAGATTDTQYF